This TCR beta chain was observed in a study of blood T cell repertoires in COVID-19. The germline gives CDR1 SGHNT, CDR2 YENEEA. The CDR3 is 17 amino acids. With 5 bases clipped from V and 0 bases from J, the junction kept 9 bases outside the gene matches. Clones were sequenced by immunoSEQ multiplex PCR, and TCRdb holds only the in-frame ones, with some missing. Among tens of thousands of clones listed, approximately 85% were seen once. The chain carries TRBV11-3 and TRBJ2-2; 7 bases map to TRBD1. The receptor was derived from a woman aged 80 or older with active or convalescent COVID-19. Sequencing was performed on peripheral blood. The CDR3 is CASSRTGAYANTGELFF. Here the CDR3 DNA reads TGTGCCAGCAGCAGAACAGGGGCTTACGCGAACACCGGGGAGCTGTTTTTT.